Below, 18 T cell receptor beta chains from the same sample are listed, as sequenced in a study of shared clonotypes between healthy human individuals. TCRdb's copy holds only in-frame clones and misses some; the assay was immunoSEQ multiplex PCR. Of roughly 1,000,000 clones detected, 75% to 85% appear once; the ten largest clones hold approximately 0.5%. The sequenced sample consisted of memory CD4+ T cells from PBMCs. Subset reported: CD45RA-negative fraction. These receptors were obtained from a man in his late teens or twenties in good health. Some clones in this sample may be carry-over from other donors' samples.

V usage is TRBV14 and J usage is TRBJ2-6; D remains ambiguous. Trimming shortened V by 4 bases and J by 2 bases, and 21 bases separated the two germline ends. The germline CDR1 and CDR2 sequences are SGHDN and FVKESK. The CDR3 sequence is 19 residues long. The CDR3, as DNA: TGTGCCAGCAGCCCACGGCCCCGGGTTGGCGTCGCTGGGGCCAACGTCCTGACTTTC. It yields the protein CASSPRPRVGVAGANVLTF. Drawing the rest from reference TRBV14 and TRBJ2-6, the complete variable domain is EAGVTQFPSHSVIEKGQTVTLRCDPISGHDNLYWYRRVMGKEIKFLLHFVKESKQDESGMPNNRFLAERTGGTYSTLKVQPAELEDSGVYFCASSPRPRVGVAGANVLTFGAGSRLTVL.

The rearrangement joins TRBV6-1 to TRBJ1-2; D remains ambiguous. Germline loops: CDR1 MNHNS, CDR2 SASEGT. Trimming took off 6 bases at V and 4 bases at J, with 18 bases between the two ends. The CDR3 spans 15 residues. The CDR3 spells CASRESLRGIYGYTF. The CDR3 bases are TGTGCCAGCAGAGAAAGCCTACGTGGAATCTATGGCTACACCTTC.

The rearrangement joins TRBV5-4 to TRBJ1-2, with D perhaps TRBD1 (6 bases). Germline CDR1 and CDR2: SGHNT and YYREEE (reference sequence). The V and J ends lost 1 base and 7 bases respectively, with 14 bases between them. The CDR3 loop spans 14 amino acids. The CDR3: CASSLRGGLPGYTF. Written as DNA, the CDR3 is TGTGCCAGCAGCTTGCGGGGGGGCCTCCCTGGCTACACCTTC.

The CDR3 DNA follows: TGTGCCAGCAGCACAAGACAGGCAACTAATGAAAAACTGTTTTTT. Its translation is CASSTRQATNEKLFF. The chain is built from TRBV7-2 and TRBJ1-4; TRBD1 might be the D (6 bases). Trimming left V 5 bases short and J 0 bases short, with 10 bases between. This CDR3 has 15 amino acids. Germline assignment: CDR1 SGHTA and CDR2 FQGNSA. Variable domain in full (rest from reference TRBV7-2 and TRBJ1-4): GAGVSQSPSNKVTEKGKDVELRCDPISGHTALYWYRQSLGQGLEFLIYFQGNSAPDKSGLPSDRFSAERTGGSVSTLTIQRTQQEDSAVYLCASSTRQATNEKLFFGSGTQLSVL.

The CDR3 region has the DNA TGTGCCAGCAGCGAAGGCCACCAGGGGGCCGCCTACGAGCAGTACTTC. Translating it yields CASSEGHQGAAYEQYF. V and J are TRBV9 and TRBJ2-7; TRBD1 agrees at 8 bases. The CDR3 covers 16 residues. The junction had 10 bases not matched to a gene; V was cut back by 3 bases and J by 2 bases. The germline V gene has CDR1 SGDLS and CDR2 YYNGEE.

CDR3 DNA: TGTGCCAGCAGTAGGGACCACCCCCGGGGCTACGAGCAGTACTTC. This codes for CASSRDHPRGYEQYF. The chain is built from TRBV2 and TRBJ2-7; D is perhaps TRBD1 or TRBD2 (5 bases each). This CDR3 has 15 residues. Germline V gene data show CDR1 as SNHLY and CDR2 as FYNNEI. The germline V and J ends were trimmed by 5 bases and 3 bases, with 17 bases remaining between them.

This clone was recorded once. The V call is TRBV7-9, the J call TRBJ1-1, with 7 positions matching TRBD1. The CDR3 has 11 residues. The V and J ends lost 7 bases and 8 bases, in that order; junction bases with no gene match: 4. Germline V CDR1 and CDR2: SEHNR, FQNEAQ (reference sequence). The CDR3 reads CASTGGGEAFF. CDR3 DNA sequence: TGTGCCAGCACAGGAGGGGGCGAAGCTTTCTTT.

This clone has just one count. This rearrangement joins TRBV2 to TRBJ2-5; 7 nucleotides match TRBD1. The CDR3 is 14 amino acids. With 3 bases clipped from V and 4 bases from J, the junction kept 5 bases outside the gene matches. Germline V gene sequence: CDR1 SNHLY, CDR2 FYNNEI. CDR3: CASSDGRGPETQYF. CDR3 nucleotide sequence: TGTGCCAGCAGTGATGGTAGGGGGCCAGAGACCCAGTACTTC.

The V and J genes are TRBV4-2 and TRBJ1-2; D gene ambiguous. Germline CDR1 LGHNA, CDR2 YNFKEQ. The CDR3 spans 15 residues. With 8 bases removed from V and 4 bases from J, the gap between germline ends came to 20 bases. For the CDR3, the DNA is TGTGCCAGCGACACCCGACACGGCCCGTTCTATGGCTACACCTTC. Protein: CASDTRHGPFYGYTF.

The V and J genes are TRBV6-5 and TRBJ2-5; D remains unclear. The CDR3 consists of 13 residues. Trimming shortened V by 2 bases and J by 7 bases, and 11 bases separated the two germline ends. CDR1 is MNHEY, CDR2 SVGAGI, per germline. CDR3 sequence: CASSYPSDGTQYF. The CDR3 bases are TGTGCCAGCAGTTACCCTTCCGATGGGACCCAGTACTTC.

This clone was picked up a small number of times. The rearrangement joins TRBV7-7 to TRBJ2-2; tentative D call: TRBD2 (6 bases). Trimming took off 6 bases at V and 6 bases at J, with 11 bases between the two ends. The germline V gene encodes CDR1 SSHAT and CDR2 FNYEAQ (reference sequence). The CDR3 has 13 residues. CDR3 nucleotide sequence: TGTGCCAGCAGACGATCGGGGGCCGGGGAGCTGTTTTTT. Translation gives CASRRSGAGELFF.

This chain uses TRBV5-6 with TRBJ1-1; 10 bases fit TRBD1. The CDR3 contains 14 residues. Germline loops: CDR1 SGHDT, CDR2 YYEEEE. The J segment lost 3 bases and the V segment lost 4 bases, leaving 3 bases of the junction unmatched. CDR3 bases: TGTGCCAGCAGCCGACAGGGGGCAGACACTGAAGCTTTCTTT. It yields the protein CASSRQGADTEAFF.

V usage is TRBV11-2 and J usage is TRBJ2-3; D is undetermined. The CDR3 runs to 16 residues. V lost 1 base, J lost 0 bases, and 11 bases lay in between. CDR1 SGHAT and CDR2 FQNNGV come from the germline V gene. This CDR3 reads CASSLVGSFSTDTQYF. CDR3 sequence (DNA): TGTGCCAGCAGCTTAGTTGGCAGTTTCAGCACAGATACGCAGTATTTT.

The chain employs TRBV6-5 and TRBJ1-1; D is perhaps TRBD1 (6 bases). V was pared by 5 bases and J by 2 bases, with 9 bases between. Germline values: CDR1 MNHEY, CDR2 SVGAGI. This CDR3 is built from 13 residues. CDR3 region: CASSGQSNTEAFF. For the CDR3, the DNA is TGTGCCAGCAGTGGACAGAGTAACACTGAAGCTTTCTTT.

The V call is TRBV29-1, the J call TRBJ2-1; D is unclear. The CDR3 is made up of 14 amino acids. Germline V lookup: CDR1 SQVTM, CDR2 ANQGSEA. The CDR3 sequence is CTITLGLTGNEQFF. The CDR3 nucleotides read TGCACCATCACCCTGGGCCTTACTGGCAATGAGCAGTTCTTC.

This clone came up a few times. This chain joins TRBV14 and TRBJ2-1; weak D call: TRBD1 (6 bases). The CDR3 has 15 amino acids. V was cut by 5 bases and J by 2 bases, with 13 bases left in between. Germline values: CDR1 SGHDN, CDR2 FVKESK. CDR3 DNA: TGTGCCAGCAGCGTTGGGCAGGGGACCTACAATGAGCAGTTCTTC. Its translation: CASSVGQGTYNEQFF.

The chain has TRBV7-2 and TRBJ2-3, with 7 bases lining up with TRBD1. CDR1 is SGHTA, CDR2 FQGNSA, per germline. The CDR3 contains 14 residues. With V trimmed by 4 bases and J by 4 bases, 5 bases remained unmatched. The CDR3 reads CASSSTGSADTQYF. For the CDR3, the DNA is TGTGCCAGCAGCTCGACAGGGAGTGCAGATACGCAGTATTTT.

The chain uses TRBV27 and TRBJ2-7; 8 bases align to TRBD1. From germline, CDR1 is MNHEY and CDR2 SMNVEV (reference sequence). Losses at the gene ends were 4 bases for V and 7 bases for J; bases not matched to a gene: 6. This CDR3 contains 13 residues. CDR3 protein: CASSSQGAWEQYF. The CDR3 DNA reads TGTGCCAGCAGTTCTCAGGGGGCTTGGGAGCAGTACTTC.